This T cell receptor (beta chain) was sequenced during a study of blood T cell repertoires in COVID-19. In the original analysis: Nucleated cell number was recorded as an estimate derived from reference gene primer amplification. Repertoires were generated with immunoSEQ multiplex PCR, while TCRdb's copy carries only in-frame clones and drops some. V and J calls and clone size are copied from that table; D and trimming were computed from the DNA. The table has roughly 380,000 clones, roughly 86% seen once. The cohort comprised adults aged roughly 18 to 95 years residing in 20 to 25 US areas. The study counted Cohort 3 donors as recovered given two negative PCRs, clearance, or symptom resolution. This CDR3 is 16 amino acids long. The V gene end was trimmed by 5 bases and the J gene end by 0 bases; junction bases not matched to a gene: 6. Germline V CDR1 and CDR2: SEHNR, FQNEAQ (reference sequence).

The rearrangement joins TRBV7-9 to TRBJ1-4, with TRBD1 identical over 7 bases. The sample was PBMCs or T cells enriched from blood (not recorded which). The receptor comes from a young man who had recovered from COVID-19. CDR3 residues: CASSPGQIATNEKLFF. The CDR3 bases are TGTGCCAGCAGCCCGGGACAGATCGCAACTAATGAAAAACTGTTTTTT.